The 31 T cell receptor beta chains listed next were all sequenced from one sample in a study of blood T cells in healthy people across ages. A second PCR, run for about 7 to 12 cycles, used a sample-barcoded 5' primer plus a J-beta primer mix. Each CDR3 protein gets one entry after TCRdb re-called the 5' RACE reads with MiXCR. The sample contains around 750,000 distinct CDR3 sequences, 53% of which appear only once. Input material: blood. These TCRs come from a man older than 75 in good health.

The CDR3 DNA is TGCAGTGGAAGACGGACGCAAAACACTGAAGCTTTCTTT. Its protein is CSGRRTQNTEAFF. This sequence joins TRBV20-1 and TRBJ1-1; D uncertain. Germline CDR1 and CDR2: DFQATT and SNEGSKA (reference sequence). The CDR3 covers 13 residues. Trimming removed 7 bases from V and 2 bases from J, with 14 bases in between.

In its sample, this clonotype was seen many times. The gene calls are TRBV11-1 and TRBJ2-1; a possible D gene is TRBD1 (5 bases). The CDR3 contains 15 residues. Looked up from germline, CDR1 is SGHAT and CDR2 is FQDESV (reference sequence). V was pared by 0 bases and J by 4 bases, with 10 bases between. The CDR3 bases are TGTGCCAGCAGCTTAGCAAACGACAGATACAATGAGCAGTTCTTC. As protein: CASSLANDRYNEQFF.

Comments on this clonotype: Its ends do not fully match the called genes, so a read error is possible. V gene TRBV18 combines with J gene TRBJ1-5, with no clear D. This CDR3 has 14 amino acids. The germline V gene has CDR1 KGHSH and CDR2 LQKENI. Written as DNA, the CDR3 is TGTGCCAGCCCACCTTTGGGTGGTAATCAGCCCCAGCATTTT. Amino acids: CASPPLGGNQPQHF.

This rearrangement joins TRBV6-5 to TRBJ1-2; 10 bases fit TRBD1. With V trimmed by 7 bases and J by 5 bases, 10 bases remained unmatched. The CDR3 extends over 15 amino acids. CDR1 and CDR2 (germline): MNHEY, SVGAGI. The CDR3 nucleotides are TGTGCCAGCACCCGACAGGGGGCGAACCTATATGGCTACACCTTC. Protein product: CASTRQGANLYGYTF.

The chain links TRBV3-1 to TRBJ2-1, with TRBD2 matching over 7 bases. The J segment lost 7 bases and the V segment lost 1 base, leaving 7 bases of the junction unmatched. The CDR3 has 15 residues. Germline CDR1 LGHDT, CDR2 YNNKEL (reference sequence). The CDR3 DNA reads as TGTGCCAGCAGCCAAGGCGGCGGGAGAGGGAATGAGCAGTTCTTC. Protein sequence: CASSQGGGRGNEQFF.

This clonotype has only a few counts. This chain connects TRBV29-1 to TRBJ2-1, with no clear D. The CDR3 is 12 amino acids. The germline gives CDR1 SQVTM, CDR2 ANQGSEA. The germline V and J ends were trimmed by 4 bases and 5 bases, with 9 bases remaining between them. The CDR3 nucleotides are TGCAGCGTTGGCCCCCCGAACAATGAGCAGTTCTTC. Its protein product is CSVGPPNNEQFF.

DNA for the CDR3: TGTGCCAGCTCACCACCGGGTACCAATGAGCAGTTCTTC. Its protein is CASSPPGTNEQFF. The rearrangement joins TRBV18 to TRBJ2-1; no reliable D call. The CDR3 has 13 amino acids. The V gene's germline CDR1 is KGHSH and CDR2 LQKENI. V was clipped by 0 bases and J by 6 bases, with 6 bases between them.

This clonotype occurred once. The CDR3 spells CSVAGQIYGYTF. The CDR3 DNA sequence: TGCAGCGTTGCCGGACAGATCTATGGCTACACCTTC. The chain links TRBV29-1 to TRBJ1-2, with a weak D call TRBD1 (6 bases). Germline lookup yields CDR1 SQVTM and CDR2 ANQGSEA. There are 12 residues in the CDR3. The V end was cut by 4 bases, the J end by 4 bases, with 10 bases between.

This clonotype was counted once. CDR3 coding DNA: TGTGCCAGCAGCCCCTTACCCAGCGGTCAGCCCCAGCATTTT. Its protein is CASSPLPSGQPQHF. V is TRBV27 and J is TRBJ1-5, with D unclear. Germline V gene sequence: CDR1 MNHEY, CDR2 SMNVEV (reference sequence). The V gene lost 6 bases and the J gene lost 6 bases, with 15 bases spanning the gap. The CDR3 extends over 14 amino acids.

V usage is TRBV9 and J usage is TRBJ2-7; a weak D match, TRBD2 (6 bases). V was trimmed by 3 bases and J by 4 bases, leaving 11 bases between them. The CDR3 is made up of 13 amino acids. Germline V CDR1 and CDR2: SGDLS, YYNGEE. CDR3 sequence reads: CASSDGRGYEQYF. Here the CDR3 DNA reads TGTGCCAGCAGCGACGGACGGGGGTACGAGCAGTACTTC.

The V call is TRBV6-2 or TRBV6-3, the J call TRBJ2-7; the match to TRBD1 covers 7 bases. From germline, CDR1 is MNHEY and CDR2 SVGEGT. V lost 10 bases and J lost 0; bases outside the gene matches: 3. The CDR3 is 12 residues long. The CDR3 is CANPGGSYEQYF. Here the CDR3 DNA reads TGTGCCAACCCAGGGGGCTCCTACGAGCAGTACTTC.

The chain employs TRBV6-5 and TRBJ1-4, with TRBD1 matching 7 bases. Trimming cost V 4 bases and J 3 bases; bases outside gene matches: 2. The V gene's germline CDR1 is MNHEY and CDR2 SVGAGI. This CDR3 region has 14 residues. CDR3 protein: CASSFDRANEKLFF. The CDR3 region has the DNA TGTGCCAGCAGTTTCGACAGGGCTAATGAAAAACTGTTTTTT.

This clonotype was observed a few times. The V and J genes are TRBV15 and TRBJ2-1; 8 bases line up with TRBD1. Looked up from germline, CDR1 is LNHNV and CDR2 is YYDKDF (reference sequence). This CDR3 region has 16 residues. The J segment lost 6 bases and the V segment lost 3 bases, leaving 10 bases of the junction unmatched. CDR3 sequence: CATSRDRVPVGNEQFF. The CDR3 region has the DNA TGTGCCACCAGCAGGGACAGGGTCCCGGTCGGCAATGAGCAGTTCTTC. Complete variable domain (other parts from reference TRBV15 and TRBJ2-1): DAMVIQNPRYQVTQFGKPVTLSCSQTLNHNVMYWYQQKSSQAPKLLFHYYDKDFNNEADTPDNFQSRRPNTSFCFLDIRSPGLGDTAMYLCATSRDRVPVGNEQFFGPGTRLTVL.

V is TRBV20-1 and J is TRBJ1-1; unclear D gene. Germline lookup yields CDR1 DFQATT and CDR2 SNEGSKA (reference sequence). Trimming stripped 2 bases from V and 5 bases from J, with 18 bases between. CDR3 length: 15 amino acids. This CDR3 reads CSARLAASAETEAFF. CDR3 DNA sequence: TGCAGTGCTAGATTGGCGGCGTCGGCAGAGACTGAAGCTTTCTTT.

The V gene is TRBV5-1, the J gene TRBJ2-1, with D perhaps matching TRBD2 (6 bases). The V and J ends lost 4 bases and 9 bases respectively, with 23 bases between them. Per germline, CDR1 SGHRS and CDR2 YFSETQ. The CDR3 has 16 residues. DNA of the CDR3: TGCGCCAGCAGCCCGGCAGGACGGTTGGCGGGAAGTGAGCAGTTCTTC. This encodes CASSPAGRLAGSEQFF.

The chain uses TRBV4-2 and TRBJ1-6; D gene unclear. V shed 2 bases and J shed 6 bases, with 8 bases lying between them. CDR1 and CDR2 from the germline V gene are LGHNA and YNFKEQ. This CDR3 is 14 amino acids long. The CDR3 DNA follows: TGTGCCAGCAGCCAATTGCAGCCTAATTCACCCCTCCACTTT. This encodes CASSQLQPNSPLHF.

The V gene is TRBV6-5, the J gene TRBJ2-5; 7 bases are shared with TRBD1. Germline V CDR1 and CDR2: MNHEY, SVGAGI. J lost 0 bases, V lost 6 bases, and 7 bases had no gene match. The length of the CDR3 is 15 residues. The CDR3 spells CASRRRGQHQETQYF. In DNA, the CDR3 is TGTGCCAGCAGACGAAGGGGACAGCACCAAGAGACCCAGTACTTC.

V gene TRBV12-3 or TRBV12-4 combines with J gene TRBJ2-3, with 12 bases aligning to TRBD2. After removal of 6 bases from V and 14 bases from J, the junction contained 21 bases not matched to a gene. The CDR3 loop spans 17 amino acids. CDR3 in DNA: TGTGCCAGCAGAGGAAGGACTAGCGGGAACCGGAACAGAGACGCGTATTTT. Its protein is CASRGRTSGNRNRDAYF.

This clonotype has just a few counts. The chain uses TRBV6-6 and TRBJ2-1; tentatively, D is TRBD2 (5 bases). The CDR3 consists of 13 residues. Germline lookup yields CDR1 MNHNY and CDR2 SVGAGI (reference sequence). V gave up 0 bases and J gave up 5 bases, with 5 bases separating them. CDR3 in DNA: TGTGCCAGCAGTTACTCGGGAGACAATGAGCAGTTCTTC. Amino acid sequence: CASSYSGDNEQFF.

The CDR3 DNA is TGCGCCAGCAGCCGCGATTCGGGACCTGGGGCCAACGTCCTGACTTTC. It specifies CASSRDSGPGANVLTF. The V and J genes are TRBV5-1 and TRBJ2-6; D is possibly TRBD1 or TRBD2 (5 bases each). The CDR3 extends over 16 amino acids. Germline assignment: CDR1 SGHRS and CDR2 YFSETQ. V lost 4 bases and J 2 bases, leaving 13 bases between the germline ends.

The genes are TRBV5-5 and TRBJ1-2; possible D gene TRBD1, 5 bases. Trimming left V 1 base short and J 4 bases short, with 14 bases between. The CDR3 sequence is 15 residues long. Germline V gene sequence: CDR1 SGHKS, CDR2 YYEKEE (reference sequence). The CDR3 protein is CASSLRQLGGYGYTF. The CDR3 DNA follows: TGTGCCAGCAGCTTGAGACAGCTGGGAGGCTATGGCTACACCTTC.

The chain has TRBV24-1 and TRBJ2-3; 8 bases agree with TRBD2. Trimming cost V 4 bases and J 1 base; bases outside gene matches: 3. Germline-derived CDR1 and CDR2 are KGHDR and SFDVKD. CDR3 length: 15 residues. The CDR3, as DNA: TGTGCCACCAGTGAAGCGGGGGACGGCACAGATACGCAGTATTTT. Residues: CATSEAGDGTDTQYF.

This clonotype was recorded a few times. This chain links TRBV9 with TRBJ2-5, with 13 bases matching TRBD2. Germline CDR1 is SGDLS and CDR2 is YYNGEE. The CDR3 length is 15 residues. Trimming at V came to 4 bases and at J to 11 bases, leaving 11 bases not matched to a gene. CDR3 loop: CASSSTSGRVVEQYF. DNA for the CDR3: TGTGCCAGCAGCTCTACTAGCGGGAGGGTAGTGGAGCAGTACTTC.

V and J are TRBV12-3 or TRBV12-4 and TRBJ2-7; 7 nucleotides agree with TRBD1. With V trimmed by 1 base and J by 1 base, 1 base remained unmatched. The CDR3 has 14 residues. The CDR3 loop reads CASSLVGQSYEQYF. CDR3 nucleotide sequence: TGTGCCAGCAGTTTAGTGGGACAGTCCTACGAGCAGTACTTC.

Turning to this clonotype: The junction and the germline gene differ at one end; a read error may be behind it. The chain recombines TRBV2 with TRBJ1-1; D uncertain. The CDR3 runs 15 residues. The germline V gene has CDR1 SNHLY and CDR2 FYNNEI. As DNA, the CDR3 is TGTACCAGCAGTGAAGAGGGTGTCCGGAACACTGAAGCTTTCTTT. The encoded protein is CTSSEEGVRNTEAFF.

This sequence joins TRBV6-1 and TRBJ2-7; the D call may be TRBD1 or TRBD2 (6 bases each). Trimming pared 6 bases from V and 4 bases from J, leaving 19 bases between. Germline V gene sequence: CDR1 MNHNS, CDR2 SASEGT. CDR3 length: 15 residues. In DNA, the CDR3 is TGTGCCAGCAGGCCGGGACACGGGGGACTGTACGAGCAGTACTTC. Amino acids: CASRPGHGGLYEQYF.

The V call is TRBV5-1, the J call TRBJ2-5, with TRBD2 as a possible D gene (6 bases). Germline V gives CDR1 SGHRS, CDR2 YFSETQ. The V end was cut by 4 bases, the J end by 11 bases, with 24 bases between. This CDR3 region has 15 residues. The CDR3 region is CASSGGGGGYNEQYF. In DNA form, the CDR3 reads TGCGCCAGCAGCGGTGGGGGAGGCGGGTACAATGAGCAGTACTTC. Combining the CDR3 with reference TRBV5-1 and TRBJ2-5 gives the whole variable domain KAGVTQTPRYLIKTRGQQVTLSCSPISGHRSVSWYQQTPGQGLQFLFEYFSETQRNKGNFPGRFSGRQFSNSRSEMNVSTLELGDSALYLCASSGGGGGYNEQYFGPGTRLLVL.

This chain uses TRBV7-2 with TRBJ1-6, with 7 bases identical to TRBD1. Germline trimming cut 5 bases from V and 10 bases from J; bases unmatched to any gene: 5. The CDR3 is 13 residues long. Germline-derived CDR1 and CDR2 are SGHTA and FQGNSA. The CDR3 sequence: CASSLQGGSPLHF. CDR3 bases: TGTGCCAGCAGCCTTCAGGGGGGCTCACCCCTCCACTTT. Looking up the rest from reference TRBV7-2 and TRBJ1-6 gives the full variable domain: GAGVSQSPSNKVTEKGKDVELRCDPISGHTALYWYRQSLGQGLEFLIYFQGNSAPDKSGLPSDRFSAERTGGSVSTLTIQRTQQEDSAVYLCASSLQGGSPLHFGNGTRLTVT.

This chain links TRBV29-1 with TRBJ2-1; 10 bases line up with TRBD1. Unmatched junction bases numbered 7, after V lost 2 bases and J lost 6 bases. The CDR3 covers 15 residues. Germline CDR1 reads SQVTM; CDR2 reads ANQGSEA. The CDR3 loop is CSVEPGTGVGNEQFF. CDR3 DNA: TGCAGCGTTGAACCCGGGACAGGGGTGGGCAATGAGCAGTTCTTC.

At least ten counts were recorded for this clonotype. This chain links TRBV30 with TRBJ2-7; 8 positions match TRBD2. V lost 1 base, J lost 2 bases, and 1 base stayed unmatched. The CDR3 totals 13 residues. Germline V gene sequence: CDR1 GTSNPN, CDR2 SVGIG (reference sequence). In nucleotides, the CDR3 is TGTGCCTGGAGTGAGGGACTAGCCTACGAGCAGTACTTC. It translates to CAWSEGLAYEQYF.

J is TRBJ2-7 and V is TRBV20-1, with 14 bases aligning to TRBD2. After removal of 3 bases from V and 0 bases from J, the junction contained 7 bases not matched to a gene. Germline CDR1 is DFQATT and CDR2 is SNEGSKA (reference sequence). The CDR3 totals 17 residues. The CDR3: CSASSTSGRGGSYEQYF. The CDR3 DNA follows: TGCAGTGCTAGCTCGACTAGCGGGAGGGGGGGCTCCTACGAGCAGTACTTC.